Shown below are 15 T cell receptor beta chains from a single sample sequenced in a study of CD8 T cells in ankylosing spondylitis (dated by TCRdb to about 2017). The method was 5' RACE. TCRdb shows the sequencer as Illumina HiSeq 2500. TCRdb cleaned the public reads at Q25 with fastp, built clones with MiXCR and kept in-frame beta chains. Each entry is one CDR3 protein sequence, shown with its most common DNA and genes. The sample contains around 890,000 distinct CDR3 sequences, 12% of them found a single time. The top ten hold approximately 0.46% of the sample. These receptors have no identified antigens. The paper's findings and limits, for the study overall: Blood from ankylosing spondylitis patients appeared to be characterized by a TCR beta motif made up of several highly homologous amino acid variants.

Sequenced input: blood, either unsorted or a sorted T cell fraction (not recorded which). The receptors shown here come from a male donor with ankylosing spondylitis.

The CDR3 nucleotides are TGTGCCAGCAGCTTAAATAGCGTGAGGGCAGATACGCAGTATTTT. This translates into CASSLNSVRADTQYF. The chain combines TRBV11-1 with TRBJ2-3, with D tentatively TRBD2 (5 bases). The CDR3 extends over 15 amino acids. Trimming took 2 bases from V and 4 from J, leaving 13 bases between them. In germline, CDR1 is SGHAT, CDR2 FQDESV (reference sequence).

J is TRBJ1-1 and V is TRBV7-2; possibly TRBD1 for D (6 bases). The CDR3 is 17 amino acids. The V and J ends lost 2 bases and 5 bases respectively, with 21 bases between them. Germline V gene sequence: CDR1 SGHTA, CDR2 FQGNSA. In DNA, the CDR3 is TGTGCCAGCAGCTTACGGAGAGGGGTTTTAGGGGGTACTGAAGCTTTCTTT. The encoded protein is CASSLRRGVLGGTEAFF.

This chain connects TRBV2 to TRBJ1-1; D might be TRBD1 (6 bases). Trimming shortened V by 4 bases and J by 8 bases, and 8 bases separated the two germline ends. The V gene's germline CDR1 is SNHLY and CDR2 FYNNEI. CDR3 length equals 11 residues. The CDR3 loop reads CASSGRGEAFF. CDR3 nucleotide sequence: TGTGCCAGCAGTGGGAGGGGGGAAGCTTTCTTT.

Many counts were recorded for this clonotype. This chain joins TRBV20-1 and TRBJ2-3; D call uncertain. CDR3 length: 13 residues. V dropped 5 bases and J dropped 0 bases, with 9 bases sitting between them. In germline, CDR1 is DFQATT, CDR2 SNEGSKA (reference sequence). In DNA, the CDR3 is TGCAGTGCTCCTCGTGGTAGCACAGATACGCAGTATTTT. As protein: CSAPRGSTDTQYF.

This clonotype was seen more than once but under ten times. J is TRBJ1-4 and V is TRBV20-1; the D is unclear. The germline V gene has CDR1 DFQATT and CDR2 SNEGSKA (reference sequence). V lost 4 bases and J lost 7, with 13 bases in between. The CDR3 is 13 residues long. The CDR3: CSATRRAGEKLFF. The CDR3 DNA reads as TGCAGTGCTACAAGGAGGGCGGGTGAAAAACTGTTTTTT.

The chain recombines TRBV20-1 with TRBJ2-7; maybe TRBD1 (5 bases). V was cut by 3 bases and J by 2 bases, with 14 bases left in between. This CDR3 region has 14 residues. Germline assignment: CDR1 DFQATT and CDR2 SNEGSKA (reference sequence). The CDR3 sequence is CSASLRPGTYEQYF. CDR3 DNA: TGCAGTGCTAGTCTTAGGCCAGGGACCTACGAGCAGTACTTC.

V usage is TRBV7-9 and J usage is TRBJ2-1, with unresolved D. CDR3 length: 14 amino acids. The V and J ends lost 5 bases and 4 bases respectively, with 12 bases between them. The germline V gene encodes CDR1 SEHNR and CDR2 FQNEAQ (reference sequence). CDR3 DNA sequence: TGTGCCAGCAGCCTCGGGTTCAGATACAATGAGCAGTTCTTC. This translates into CASSLGFRYNEQFF.

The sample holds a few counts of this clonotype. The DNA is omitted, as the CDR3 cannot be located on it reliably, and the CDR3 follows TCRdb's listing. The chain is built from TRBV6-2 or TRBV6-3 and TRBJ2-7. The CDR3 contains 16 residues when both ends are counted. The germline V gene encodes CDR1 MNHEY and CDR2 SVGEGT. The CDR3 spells CASSSSTKPTIYEQYF.

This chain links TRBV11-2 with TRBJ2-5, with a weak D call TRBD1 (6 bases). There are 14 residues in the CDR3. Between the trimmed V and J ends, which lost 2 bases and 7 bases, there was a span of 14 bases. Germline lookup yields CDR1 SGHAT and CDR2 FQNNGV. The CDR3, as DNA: TGTGCCAGCAGCTTACCCGGGACAAGTGGGACCCAGTACTTC. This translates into CASSLPGTSGTQYF.

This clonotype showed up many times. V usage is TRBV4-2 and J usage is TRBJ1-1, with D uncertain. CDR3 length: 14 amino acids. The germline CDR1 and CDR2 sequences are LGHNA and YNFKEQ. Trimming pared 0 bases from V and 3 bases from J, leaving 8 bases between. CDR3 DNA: TGTGCCAGCAGCCAAGATTTCGAGGACACTGAAGCTTTCTTT. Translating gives CASSQDFEDTEAFF.

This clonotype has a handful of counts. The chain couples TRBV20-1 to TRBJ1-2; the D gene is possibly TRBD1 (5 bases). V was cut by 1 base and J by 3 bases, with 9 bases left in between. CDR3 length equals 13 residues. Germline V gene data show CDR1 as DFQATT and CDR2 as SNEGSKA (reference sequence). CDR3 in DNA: TGCAGTGCTAGAGCAGGGCGTTACTATGGCTACACCTTC. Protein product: CSARAGRYYGYTF.

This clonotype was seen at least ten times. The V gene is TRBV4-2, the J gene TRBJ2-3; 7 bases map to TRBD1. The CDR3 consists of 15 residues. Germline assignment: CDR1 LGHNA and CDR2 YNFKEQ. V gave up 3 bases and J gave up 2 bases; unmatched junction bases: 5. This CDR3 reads CASSHGQVATDTQYF. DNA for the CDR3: TGTGCCAGCAGCCATGGACAGGTAGCCACAGATACGCAGTATTTT.

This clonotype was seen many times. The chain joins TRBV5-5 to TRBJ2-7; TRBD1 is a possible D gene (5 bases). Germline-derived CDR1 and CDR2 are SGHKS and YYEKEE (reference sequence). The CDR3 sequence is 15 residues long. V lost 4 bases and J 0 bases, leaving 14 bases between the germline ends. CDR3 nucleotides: TGTGCCAGCAGCAAGGAACGCGACAGCTCCTACGAGCAGTACTTC. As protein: CASSKERDSSYEQYF. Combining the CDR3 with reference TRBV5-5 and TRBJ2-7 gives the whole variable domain DAGVTQSPTHLIKTRGQQVTLRCSPISGHKSVSWYQQVLGQGPQFIFQYYEKEERGRGNFPDRFSARQFPNYSSELNVNALLLGDSALYLCASSKERDSSYEQYFGPGTRLTVT.

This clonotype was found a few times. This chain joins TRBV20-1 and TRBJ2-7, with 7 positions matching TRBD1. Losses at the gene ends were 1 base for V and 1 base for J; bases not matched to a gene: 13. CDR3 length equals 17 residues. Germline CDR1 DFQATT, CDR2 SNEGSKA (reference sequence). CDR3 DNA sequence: TGCAGTGCTAGAGGACAGGGATACCTATATGATTCCTACGAGCAGTACTTC. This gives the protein CSARGQGYLYDSYEQYF.

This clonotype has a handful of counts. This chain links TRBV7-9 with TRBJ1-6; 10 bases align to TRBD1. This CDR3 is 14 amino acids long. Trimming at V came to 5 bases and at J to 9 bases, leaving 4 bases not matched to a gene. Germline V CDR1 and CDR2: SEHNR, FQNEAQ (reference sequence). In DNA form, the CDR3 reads TGTGCCAGCAGCCCGGGGGACAGGGGTTCACCCCTCCACTTT. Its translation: CASSPGDRGSPLHF.